This note documents a single T cell receptor (beta chain) sequence. This specimen comes from a study of cytomegalovirus exposure and HLA in healthy donors. The PCR ran on 60 Vbeta and 13 Jbeta primers. Generated by immunoSEQ multiplex PCR, the TCRdb table keeps only in-frame clones and is missing some. Here the sample spans approximately 120,000 clones, 60% to 85% being singletons. The sequencing sample was made of PBMCs. The source is a middle-aged man in good health and CMV-seronegative.

CDR3 sequence: CASSPRQDQETQYF. The CDR3 DNA reads TGTGCCAGCAGCCCTAGACAGGACCAAGAGACCCAGTACTTC. The V call is TRBV7-9, the J call TRBJ2-5; possible D gene TRBD1, 6 bases. Germline loops: CDR1 SEHNR, CDR2 FQNEAQ (reference sequence). The V and J ends lost 5 bases and 0 bases respectively, with 10 bases between them. The CDR3 spans 14 residues. The full variable domain, completed using reference TRBV7-9 and TRBJ2-5, is DTGVSQNPRHKITKRGQNVTFRCDPISEHNRLYWYRQTLGQGPEFLTYFQNEAQLEKSRLLSDRFSAERPKGSFSTLEIQRTEQGDSAMYLCASSPRQDQETQYFGPGTRLLVL.